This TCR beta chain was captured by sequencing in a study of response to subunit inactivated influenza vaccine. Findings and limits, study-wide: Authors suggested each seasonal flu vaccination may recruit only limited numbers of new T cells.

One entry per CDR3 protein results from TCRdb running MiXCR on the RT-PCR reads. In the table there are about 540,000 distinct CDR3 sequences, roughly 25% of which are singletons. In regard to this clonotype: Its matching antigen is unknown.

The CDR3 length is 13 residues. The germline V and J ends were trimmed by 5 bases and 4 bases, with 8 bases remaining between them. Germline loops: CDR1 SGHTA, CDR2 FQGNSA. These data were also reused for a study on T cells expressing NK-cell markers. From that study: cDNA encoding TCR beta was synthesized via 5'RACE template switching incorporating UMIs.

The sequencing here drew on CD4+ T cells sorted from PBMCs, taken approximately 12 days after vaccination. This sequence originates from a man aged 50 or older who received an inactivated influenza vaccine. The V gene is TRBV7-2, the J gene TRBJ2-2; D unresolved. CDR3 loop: CASSPMATGELFF. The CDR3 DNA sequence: TGTGCCAGCAGCCCTATGGCCACCGGGGAGCTGTTTTTT.